Here is one TCR beta chain with its context. Trimming pared 6 bases from V and 7 bases from J, leaving 16 bases between. CDR1 and CDR2 from the germline V gene are MNHEY and SMNVEV (reference sequence). This CDR3 comprises 13 residues. Combining a sample-barcoded 5' primer with a J-beta primer mix, a second PCR ran for about 7 to 12 cycles. TCRdb re-derived calls from the 5' RACE reads in MiXCR, one entry per CDR3 protein. The sample consists of some 760,000 distinct CDR3 sequences, 25% of them appearing once. This specimen belongs to a study of blood T cells in healthy people across ages. These data also featured in a second study, about T cells of mothers and their children.

Sequenced material: blood. The chain recombines TRBV27 with TRBJ2-7, with unresolved D. The receptor comes from a boy younger than 18 in good health. The CDR3 is CASRGGLYGEQYF. CDR3 coding DNA: TGTGCCAGCAGGGGCGGCCTGTATGGTGAGCAGTACTTC.